A single sample is the source of the 15 T cell receptor beta chains below, sequenced in a study of shared clonotypes between healthy human individuals (dated by TCRdb to the early 2020s). Library construction relied on the immunoSEQ multiplex PCR assay. TCRdb's version of the immuneACCESS table is confined to in-frame rearrangements and falls short of the full clone set. An unresolved V gene accounts for under half of the shortfall where checked; the remainder is of unknown origin. The sample table contains more than 900,000 clones; only one count was recorded for approximately 80% of them. The top ten constitute around 0.6% of the sample. Sequencing was done on a sample of memory CD4+ T cells from PBMCs. The sample's cell subset or site label, in plain terms: CD45RA-negative fraction. The receptors stem from a man aged 18 to 29 in good health. Some clones in this sample may be carry-over from other donors' samples.

The rearrangement joins TRBV10-3 to TRBJ1-2; D is possibly TRBD1 (6 bases). Trimming took 2 bases from V and 2 from J, leaving 9 bases between them. Germline V gene sequence: CDR1 ENHRY, CDR2 SYGVKD. The CDR3 totals 14 residues. CDR3 residues: CAISEEGGNYGYTF. The CDR3 nucleotides are TGTGCCATCAGTGAGGAAGGGGGAAACTATGGCTACACCTTC.

This sequence joins TRBV9 and TRBJ1-1; a possible D gene is TRBD1 (5 bases). Germline V CDR1 and CDR2: SGDLS, YYNGEE. V was shortened by 0 bases and J by 11 bases, with 14 bases between the two germline ends. The CDR3 spans 13 residues. The CDR3 region is CASSVAEVGEAFF. CDR3 nucleotide sequence: TGTGCCAGCAGCGTAGCTGAGGTAGGGGAGGCTTTCTTT.

This clone was seen just once. The likely explanation is a read error, given a far larger clone one base away. The identical CDR3 is also encoded by other nucleotide sequences in the sample. The chain joins TRBV30 to TRBJ1-4; perhaps TRBD1 as D (6 bases). Germline values: CDR1 GTSNPN, CDR2 SVGIG (reference sequence). CDR3 length: 12 amino acids. The CDR3 sequence: CASWGANEKLFF. The CDR3 DNA sequence: TGTGCCTCGTGGGGGGCTAATGAAAAACTGTTTTTC. Using reference TRBV30 and TRBJ1-4 for the parts outside the CDR3, the full variable domain is SQTIHQWPATLVQPVGSPLSLECTVEGTSNPNLYWYRQAAGRGLQLLFYSVGIGQISSEVPQNLSASRPQDRQFILSSKKLLLSDSGFYLCASWGANEKLFFGSGTQLSVL.

V gene TRBV7-2 combines with J gene TRBJ1-1, with no clear D. CDR1 and CDR2 from the germline V gene are SGHTA and FQGNSA. Trimming removed 6 bases from V and 5 bases from J, with 7 bases in between. The CDR3 extends over 11 amino acids. The CDR3 protein is CASRLGTEAFF. As DNA, the CDR3 is TGTGCCAGCAGATTGGGGACTGAAGCTTTCTTT.

V usage is TRBV29-1 and J usage is TRBJ1-1; D call uncertain. The CDR3 totals 12 residues. CDR1 and CDR2 (germline): SQVTM, ANQGSEA. Trimming took off 4 bases at V and 4 bases at J, with 10 bases between the two ends. CDR3 in DNA: TGCAGCGTTGCGGGGTCAGGCACTGAAGCTTTCTTT. Translation gives CSVAGSGTEAFF.

V gene TRBV7-2 combines with J gene TRBJ2-5; D not resolved. The J call is uncertain, as TRBJ2-7 better fits the DNA end. The CDR3 length is 12 residues. Germline loops: CDR1 SGHTA, CDR2 FQGNSA. CDR3 in DNA: TGTGCCAGCAGCTTAACCAACTACGAGCAGTACTTC. Protein product: CASSLTNYEQYF.

The chain is built from TRBV15 and TRBJ1-4; 7 nucleotides agree with TRBD1. V lost 1 base to trimming and J lost 7 bases; unmatched junction nucleotides: 6. This CDR3 spans 15 amino acids. Germline assignment: CDR1 LNHNV and CDR2 YYDKDF (reference sequence). CDR3: CATSRVGRGFEKLFF. The CDR3 bases are TGTGCCACCAGCAGAGTAGGCAGGGGGTTTGAAAAACTGTTTTTT.

In the case of this clone: Within the sample, other DNA sequences also encode this same CDR3. CDR3 amino acids: CASSEGQGANQPQHF. For the CDR3, the DNA is TGTGCCAGCAGTGAGGGACAGGGGGCAAATCAGCCCCAGCATTTT. The chain uses TRBV2 and TRBJ1-5; 12 positions agree with TRBD1. Germline V CDR1 and CDR2: SNHLY, FYNNEI. The ends lost 3 bases at V and 4 bases at J; junction bases unmatched: 1. The CDR3 has 15 amino acids.

The chain has TRBV27 and TRBJ2-3; D gene uncertain. Trimming cost V 4 bases and J 3 bases, with 8 bases left between them. Germline CDR1 MNHEY, CDR2 SMNVEV (reference sequence). The CDR3 is 13 residues long. The CDR3 DNA reads TGTGCCAGCAGTTCCATGGGAACAGATACGCAGTATTTT. Its protein is CASSSMGTDTQYF.

This chain links TRBV30 with TRBJ1-1; TRBD1 is a possible D gene (6 bases). This CDR3 spans 12 amino acids. Germline V gene lookup returns CDR1 GTSNPN and CDR2 SVGIG (reference sequence). The germline V and J ends were trimmed by 3 bases and 11 bases, with 16 bases remaining between them. For the CDR3, the DNA is TGTGCCTGGAGATTTAAGGGGGGATACGCTTTCTTT. It is translated as CAWRFKGGYAFF. Variable domain in full (rest from reference TRBV30 and TRBJ1-1): SQTIHQWPATLVQPVGSPLSLECTVEGTSNPNLYWYRQAAGRGLQLLFYSVGIGQISSEVPQNLSASRPQDRQFILSSKKLLLSDSGFYLCAWRFKGGYAFFGQGTRLTVV.

The chain uses TRBV5-4 and TRBJ1-2; TRBD1 aligns across 7 bases. The CDR3 contains 14 residues. J lost 0 bases, V lost 3 bases, and 2 bases had no gene match. Per germline, CDR1 SGHNT and CDR2 YYREEE (reference sequence). The CDR3 bases are TGTGCCAGCAGCTCGGGACAGACTAACTATGGCTACACCTTC. This gives the protein CASSSGQTNYGYTF.

The chain joins TRBV28 to TRBJ2-7; no definite D call. Germline-derived CDR1 and CDR2 are MDHEN and SYDVKM. The CDR3 runs 11 residues. V was pared by 7 bases and J by 3 bases, with 7 bases between. The CDR3 region is CASTSNYEQYF. CDR3 coding DNA: TGTGCCAGCACCTCTAACTACGAGCAGTACTTC.

Here the CDR3 DNA reads TGTGCCAGCAGGACACCTAGCACAGATACGCAGTATTTT. This translates into CASRTPSTDTQYF. The chain employs TRBV25-1 and TRBJ2-3; D gene unclear. The germline gives CDR1 MGHDK, CDR2 SYGVNS. This CDR3 comprises 13 residues. Between the trimmed V and J ends, which lost 6 bases and 0 bases, there was a span of 7 bases.

Here the CDR3 DNA reads TGTGCCAGCAGCCCTCGGACTAGCGGGAAAGACACCGGGGAGCTGTTTTTT. Encoded protein: CASSPRTSGKDTGELFF. J is TRBJ2-2 and V is TRBV5-4; 12 bases are shared with TRBD2. Germline V gives CDR1 SGHNT, CDR2 YYREEE (reference sequence). V shed 4 bases, J shed 3 bases, and the junction held 7 bases outside the gene matches. This CDR3 contains 17 residues.

The gene calls are TRBV29-1 and TRBJ2-1, with D possibly being TRBD2 (6 bases). The CDR3 totals 15 residues. Germline lookup yields CDR1 SQVTM and CDR2 ANQGSEA. Trimming took 7 bases from V and 4 from J, leaving 20 bases between them. The CDR3 here is CSAPAGLGRYNEQFF. The CDR3 nucleotides read TGCAGCGCCCCCGCGGGATTGGGGAGGTACAATGAGCAGTTCTTC.